The clone carrying this T cell receptor beta chain was observed once. The data belong to a study of early T cells in non-severe SARS-CoV-2 infection. CDR3 length: 14 residues. Trimming left V 0 bases short and J 1 base short, with 4 bases between. The germline CDR1 and CDR2 sequences are KGHDR and SFDVKD. Attached unique molecular identifiers marked individual cDNA molecules. TCRdb called the 5' RACE reads again in MiXCR, with one record for every CDR3 protein. The sample has 70,000 to 85,000 distinct CDR3 sequences, over 10% seen once; the top ten hold roughly 3%. The receptor comes from an adult who was a healthcare worker with PCR-confirmed SARS-CoV-2 infection or an uninfected control (not recorded which). This chain uses TRBV24-1 with TRBJ2-3; D is unclear. Sample: whole blood. The CDR3 sequence: CATSDLLGTDTQYF. In nucleotides, the CDR3 is TGTGCCACCAGTGATTTGCTAGGCACAGATACGCAGTATTTT.